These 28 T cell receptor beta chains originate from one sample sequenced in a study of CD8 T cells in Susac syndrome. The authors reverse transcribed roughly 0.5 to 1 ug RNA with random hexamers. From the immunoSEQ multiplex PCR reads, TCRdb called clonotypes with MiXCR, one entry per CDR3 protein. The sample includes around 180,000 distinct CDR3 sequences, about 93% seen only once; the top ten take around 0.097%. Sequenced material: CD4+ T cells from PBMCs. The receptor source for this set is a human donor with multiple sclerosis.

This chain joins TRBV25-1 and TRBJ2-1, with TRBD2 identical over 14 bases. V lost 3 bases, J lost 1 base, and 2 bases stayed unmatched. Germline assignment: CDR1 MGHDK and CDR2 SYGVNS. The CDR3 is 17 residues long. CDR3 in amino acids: CASSDRTSGRSYNEQFF. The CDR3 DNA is TGTGCCAGCAGTGATAGGACTAGCGGGAGGTCCTACAATGAGCAGTTCTTC.

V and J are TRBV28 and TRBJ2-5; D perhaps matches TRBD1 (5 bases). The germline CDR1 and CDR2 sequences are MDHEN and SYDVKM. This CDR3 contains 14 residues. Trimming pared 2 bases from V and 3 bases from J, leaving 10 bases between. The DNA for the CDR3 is TGTGCCAGCAGTTTAGGGGCTATCAAAGAGACCCAGTACTTC. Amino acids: CASSLGAIKETQYF. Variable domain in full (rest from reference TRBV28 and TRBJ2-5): DVKVTQSSRYLVKRTGEKVFLECVQDMDHENMFWYRQDPGLGLRLIYFSYDVKMKEKGDIPEGYSVSREKKERFSLILESASTNQTSMYLCASSLGAIKETQYFGPGTRLLVL.

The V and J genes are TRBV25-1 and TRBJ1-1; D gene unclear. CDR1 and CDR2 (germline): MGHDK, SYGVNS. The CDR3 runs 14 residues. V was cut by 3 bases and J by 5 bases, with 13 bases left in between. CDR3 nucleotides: TGTGCCAGCAGTGAGGAGGGAAGGAATACTGAAGCTTTCTTT. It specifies CASSEEGRNTEAFF.

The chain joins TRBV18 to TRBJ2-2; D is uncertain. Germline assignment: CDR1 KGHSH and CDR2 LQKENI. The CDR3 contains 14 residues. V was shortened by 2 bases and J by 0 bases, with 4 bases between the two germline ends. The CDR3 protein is CASSPSTNTGELFF. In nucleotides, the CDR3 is TGTGCCAGCTCACCATCTACGAACACCGGGGAGCTGTTTTTT. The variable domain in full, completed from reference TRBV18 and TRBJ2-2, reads NAGVMQNPRHLVRRRGQEARLRCSPMKGHSHVYWYRQLPEEGLKFMVYLQKENIIDESGMPKERFSAEFPKEGPSILRIQQVVRGDSAAYFCASSPSTNTGELFFGEGSRLTVL.

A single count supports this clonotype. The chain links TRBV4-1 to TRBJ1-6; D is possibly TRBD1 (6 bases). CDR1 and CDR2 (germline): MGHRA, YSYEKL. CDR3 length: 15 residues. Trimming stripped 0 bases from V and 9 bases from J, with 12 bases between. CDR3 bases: TGCGCCAGCAGCCAAGAAGGAGGGGGAGGTTCACCCCTCCACTTT. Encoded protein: CASSQEGGGGSPLHF.

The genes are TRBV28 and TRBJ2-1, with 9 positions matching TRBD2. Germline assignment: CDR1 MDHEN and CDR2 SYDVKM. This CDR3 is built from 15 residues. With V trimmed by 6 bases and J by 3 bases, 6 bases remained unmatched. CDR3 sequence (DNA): TGTGCCAGCAGCGCAAGCGGGGGGCGCTACAATGAGCAGTTCTTC. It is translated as CASSASGGRYNEQFF.

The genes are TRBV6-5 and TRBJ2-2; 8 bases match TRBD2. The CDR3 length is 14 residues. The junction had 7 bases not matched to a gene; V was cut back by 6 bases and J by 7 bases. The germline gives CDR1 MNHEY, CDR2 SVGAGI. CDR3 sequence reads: CASRAGVIDGELFF. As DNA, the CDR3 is TGTGCCAGCAGAGCGGGAGTGATTGACGGGGAGCTGTTTTTT.

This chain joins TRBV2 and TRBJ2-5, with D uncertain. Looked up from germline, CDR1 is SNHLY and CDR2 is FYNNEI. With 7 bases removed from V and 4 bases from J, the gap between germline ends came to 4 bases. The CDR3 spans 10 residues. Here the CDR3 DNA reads TGTGCCAGCAAAGCAGAGACCCAGTACTTC. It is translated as CASKAETQYF.

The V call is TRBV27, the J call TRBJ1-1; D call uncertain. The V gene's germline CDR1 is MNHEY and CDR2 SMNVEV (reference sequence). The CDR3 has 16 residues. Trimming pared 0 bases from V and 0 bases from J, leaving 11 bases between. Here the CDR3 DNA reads TGTGCCAGCAGTTTATCTCCGGACCACATGAACACTGAAGCTTTCTTT. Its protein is CASSLSPDHMNTEAFF.

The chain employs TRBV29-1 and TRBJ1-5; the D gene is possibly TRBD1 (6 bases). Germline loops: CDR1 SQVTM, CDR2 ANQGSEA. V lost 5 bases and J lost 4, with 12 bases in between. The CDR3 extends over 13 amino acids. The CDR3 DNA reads TGCAGCGTTAGGGTACAGGGTAATCAGCCCCAGCATTTT. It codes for CSVRVQGNQPQHF. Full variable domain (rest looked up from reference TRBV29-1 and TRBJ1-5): SAVISQKPSRDICQRGTSLTIQCQVDSQVTMMFWYRQQPGQSLTLIATANQGSEATYESGFVIDKFPISRPNLTFSTLTVSNMSPEDSSIYLCSVRVQGNQPQHFGDGTRLSIL.

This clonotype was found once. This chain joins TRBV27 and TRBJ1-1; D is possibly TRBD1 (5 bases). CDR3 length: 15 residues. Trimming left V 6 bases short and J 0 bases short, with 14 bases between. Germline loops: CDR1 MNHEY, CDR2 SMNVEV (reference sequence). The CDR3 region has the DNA TGTGCCAGCAGAAAGGGGACCGCTATGAACACTGAAGCTTTCTTT. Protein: CASRKGTAMNTEAFF.

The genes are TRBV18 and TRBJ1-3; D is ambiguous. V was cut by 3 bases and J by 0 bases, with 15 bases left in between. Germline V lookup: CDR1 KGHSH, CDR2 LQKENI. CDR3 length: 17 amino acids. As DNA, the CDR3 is TGTGCCAGCTCACCCCGGGTTCCAGCTGACTCTGGAAACACCATATATTTT. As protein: CASSPRVPADSGNTIYF.

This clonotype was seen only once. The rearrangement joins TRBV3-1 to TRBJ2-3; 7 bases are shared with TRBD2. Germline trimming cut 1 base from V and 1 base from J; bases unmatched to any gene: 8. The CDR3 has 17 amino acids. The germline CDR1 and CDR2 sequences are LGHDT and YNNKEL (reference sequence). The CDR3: CASSQVWGGWRTDTQYF. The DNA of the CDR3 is TGTGCCAGCAGCCAAGTTTGGGGGGGGTGGCGCACAGATACGCAGTATTTT.

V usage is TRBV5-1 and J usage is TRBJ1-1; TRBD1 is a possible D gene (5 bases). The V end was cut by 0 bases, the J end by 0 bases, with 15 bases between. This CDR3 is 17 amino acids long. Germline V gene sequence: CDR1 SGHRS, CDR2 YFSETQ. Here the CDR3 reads CASSLGKGNFMNTEAFF. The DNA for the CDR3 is TGCGCCAGCAGCTTGGGAAAGGGGAACTTTATGAACACTGAAGCTTTCTTT.

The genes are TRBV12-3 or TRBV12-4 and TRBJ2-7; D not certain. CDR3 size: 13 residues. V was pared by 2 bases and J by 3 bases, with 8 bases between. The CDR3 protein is CASSLHSGYEQYF. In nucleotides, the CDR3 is TGTGCCAGCAGTTTACACTCAGGCTACGAGCAGTACTTC.

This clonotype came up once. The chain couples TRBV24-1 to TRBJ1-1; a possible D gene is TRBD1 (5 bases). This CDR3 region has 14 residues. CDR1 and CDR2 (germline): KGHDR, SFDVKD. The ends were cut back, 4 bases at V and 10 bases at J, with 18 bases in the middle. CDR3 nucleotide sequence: TGTGCCACCAGTGACTCTAGGACACCCGGTAGAGCTTTCTTT. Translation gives CATSDSRTPGRAFF.

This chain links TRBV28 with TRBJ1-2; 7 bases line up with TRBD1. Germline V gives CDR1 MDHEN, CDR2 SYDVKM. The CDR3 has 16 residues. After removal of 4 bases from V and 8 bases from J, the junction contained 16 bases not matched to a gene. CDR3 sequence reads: CASSSYRDRQIYGYTF. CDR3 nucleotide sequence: TGTGCCAGCAGTTCGTACCGGGACAGACAAATATACGGCTACACCTTC.

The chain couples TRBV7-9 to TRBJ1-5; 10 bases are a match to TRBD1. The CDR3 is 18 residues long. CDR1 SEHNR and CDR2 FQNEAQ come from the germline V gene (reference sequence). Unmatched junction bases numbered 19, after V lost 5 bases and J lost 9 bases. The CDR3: CASSPGVGTGDVRAPQHF. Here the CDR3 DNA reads TGTGCCAGCAGCCCCGGAGTAGGGACAGGGGATGTAAGGGCGCCCCAGCATTTT.

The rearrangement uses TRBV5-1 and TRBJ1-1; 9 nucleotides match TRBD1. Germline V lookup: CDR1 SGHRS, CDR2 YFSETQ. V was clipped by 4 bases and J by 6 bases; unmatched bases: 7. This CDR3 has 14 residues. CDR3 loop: CASSTGTGLAEAFF. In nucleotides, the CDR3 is TGCGCCAGCAGCACCGGGACAGGGCTGGCTGAAGCTTTCTTT.

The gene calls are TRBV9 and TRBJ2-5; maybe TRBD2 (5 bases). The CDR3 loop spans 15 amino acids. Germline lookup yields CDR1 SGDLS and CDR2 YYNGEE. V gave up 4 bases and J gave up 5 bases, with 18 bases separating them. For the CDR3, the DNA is TGTGCCAGCAGCCTCTCGGGCGGGTCGGGGGAGACCCAGTACTTC. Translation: CASSLSGGSGETQYF.

CDR3 DNA: TGTGCCACCAGTGATCCCGCCTTCCCGCGGGACGGCACAGATACGCAGTATTTT. Its protein product is CATSDPAFPRDGTDTQYF. The chain recombines TRBV24-1 with TRBJ2-3, with a tentative D call TRBD2 (6 bases). V lost 3 bases to trimming and J lost 1 base, with 19 bases between them. Germline lookup yields CDR1 KGHDR and CDR2 SFDVKD. The CDR3 loop spans 18 amino acids.

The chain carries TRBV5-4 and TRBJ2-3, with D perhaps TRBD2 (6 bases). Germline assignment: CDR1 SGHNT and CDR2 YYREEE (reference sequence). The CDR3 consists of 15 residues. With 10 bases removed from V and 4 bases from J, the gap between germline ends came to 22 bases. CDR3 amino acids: CACHRGGVGADTQYF. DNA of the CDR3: TGTGCCTGCCACCGAGGAGGGGTCGGGGCAGATACGCAGTATTTT.

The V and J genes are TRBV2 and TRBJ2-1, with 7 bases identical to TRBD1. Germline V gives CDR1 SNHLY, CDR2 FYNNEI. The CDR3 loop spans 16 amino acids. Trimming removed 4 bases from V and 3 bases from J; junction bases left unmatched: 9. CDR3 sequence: CASSVGTANLYNEQFF. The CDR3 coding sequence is TGTGCCAGCAGTGTGGGGACAGCAAATCTCTACAATGAGCAGTTCTTC.

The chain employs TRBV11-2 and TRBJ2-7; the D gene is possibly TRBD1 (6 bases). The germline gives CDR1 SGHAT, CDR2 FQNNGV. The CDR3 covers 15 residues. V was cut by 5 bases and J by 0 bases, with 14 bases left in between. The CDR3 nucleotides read TGTGCCAGCAGCGTCAACAGGGACCCCTCCTACGAGCAGTACTTC. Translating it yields CASSVNRDPSYEQYF.

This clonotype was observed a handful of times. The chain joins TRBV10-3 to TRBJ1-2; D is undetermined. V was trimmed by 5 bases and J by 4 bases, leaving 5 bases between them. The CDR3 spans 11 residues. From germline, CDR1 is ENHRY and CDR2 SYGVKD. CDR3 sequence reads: CAISNSYGYTF. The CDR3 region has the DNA TGTGCCATCAGTAACAGCTATGGCTACACCTTC.

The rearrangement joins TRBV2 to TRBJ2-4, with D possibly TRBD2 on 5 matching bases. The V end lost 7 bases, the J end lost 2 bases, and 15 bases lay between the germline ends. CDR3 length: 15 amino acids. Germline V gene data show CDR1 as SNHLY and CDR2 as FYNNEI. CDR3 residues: CASIEIWESKNIQYF. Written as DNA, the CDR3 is TGTGCCAGCATAGAGATCTGGGAGTCCAAAAACATTCAGTACTTC.

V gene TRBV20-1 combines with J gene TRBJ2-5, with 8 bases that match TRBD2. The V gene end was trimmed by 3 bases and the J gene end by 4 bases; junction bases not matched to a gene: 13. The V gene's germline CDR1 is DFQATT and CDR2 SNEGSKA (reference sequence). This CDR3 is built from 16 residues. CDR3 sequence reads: CSASTTSRGARETQYF. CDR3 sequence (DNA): TGCAGTGCTAGTACGACTTCGCGGGGGGCCCGAGAGACCCAGTACTTC.

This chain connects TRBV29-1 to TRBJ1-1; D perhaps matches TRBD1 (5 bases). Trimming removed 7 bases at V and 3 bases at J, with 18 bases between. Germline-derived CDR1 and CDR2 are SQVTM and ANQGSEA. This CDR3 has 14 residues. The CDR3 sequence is CSGRRGAWDTEAFF. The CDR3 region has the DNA TGCAGCGGCCGTCGAGGGGCTTGGGACACTGAAGCTTTCTTT.